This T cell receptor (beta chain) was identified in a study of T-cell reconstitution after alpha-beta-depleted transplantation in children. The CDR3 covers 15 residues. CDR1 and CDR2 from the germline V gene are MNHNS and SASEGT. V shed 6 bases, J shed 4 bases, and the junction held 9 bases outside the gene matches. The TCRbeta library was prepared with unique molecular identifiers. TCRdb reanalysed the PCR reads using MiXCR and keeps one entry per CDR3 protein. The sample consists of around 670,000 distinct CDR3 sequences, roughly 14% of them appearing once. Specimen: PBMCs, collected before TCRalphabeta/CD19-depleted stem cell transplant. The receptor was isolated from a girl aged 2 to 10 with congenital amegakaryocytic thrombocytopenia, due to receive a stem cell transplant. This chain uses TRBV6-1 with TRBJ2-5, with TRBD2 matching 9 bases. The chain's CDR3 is CASSPSGRLGETQYF. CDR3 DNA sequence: TGTGCCAGCAGCCCGAGCGGGAGGTTAGGAGAGACCCAGTACTTC.